A single sample is the source of the 17 T cell receptor beta chains below, sequenced in a study of T-cell reconstitution after alpha-beta-depleted transplantation in children. During its preparation, the TCRbeta library received unique molecular identifiers. MiXCR, run by TCRdb on the PCR reads, gives a single entry per CDR3 protein. The top ten hold about 35% of the sample, which has almost 600,000 distinct CDR3 sequences, roughly a quarter seen once. Source: PBMCs, taken before TCRalphabeta/CD19-depleted stem cell transplant. The receptor source for this set is a boy under two years old with Wiskott-Aldrich syndrome, due to receive a stem cell transplant.

This clonotype was seen a handful of times. This chain uses TRBV7-9 with TRBJ1-1; D is ambiguous. V lost 3 bases to trimming and J lost 1 base, with 9 bases between them. Per germline, CDR1 SEHNR and CDR2 FQNEAQ (reference sequence). The CDR3 loop spans 14 amino acids. CDR3 bases: TGTGCCAGCAGCTTTTCAGTCTCGAACACTGAAGCTTTCTTT. It is translated as CASSFSVSNTEAFF.

The chain has TRBV5-1 and TRBJ1-2; the D gene is possibly TRBD1 (5 bases). CDR1 and CDR2 (germline): SGHRS, YFSETQ. V lost 4 bases and J 4 bases, leaving 11 bases between the germline ends. The CDR3 runs to 13 residues. In nucleotides, the CDR3 is TGCGCCAGCAGCGCCGGGGGACCCTATGGCTACACCTTC. This sequence encodes CASSAGGPYGYTF.

This clonotype was seen a handful of times. The rearrangement links TRBV10-3 to TRBJ2-5; D gene unclear. V lost 2 bases and J 7 bases, leaving 11 bases between the germline ends. Germline CDR1 ENHRY, CDR2 SYGVKD. The CDR3 covers 13 residues. The CDR3 here is CAISEAVVATQYF. The CDR3 DNA is TGTGCCATCAGTGAGGCGGTAGTGGCGACCCAGTACTTC.

The chain carries TRBV20-1 and TRBJ2-1; D uncertain. Trimming stripped 3 bases from V and 4 bases from J, with 19 bases between. Per germline, CDR1 DFQATT and CDR2 SNEGSKA (reference sequence). The CDR3 has 16 residues. The CDR3 DNA reads TGCAGTGCTAGGCCCAGGACCCAGCTGATTTACAATGAGCAGTTCTTC. Protein sequence: CSARPRTQLIYNEQFF.

This clonotype was detected a few times. V usage is TRBV7-2 and J usage is TRBJ2-1, with 7 bases identical to TRBD2. There are 18 residues in the CDR3. Germline V gives CDR1 SGHTA, CDR2 FQGNSA. With V trimmed by 0 bases and J by 1 base, 9 bases remained unmatched. CDR3 DNA sequence: TGTGCCAGCAGCTTAGCGATGTGGGCGGGAGTATCCTACAATGAGCAGTTCTTC. Its protein is CASSLAMWAGVSYNEQFF.

This clonotype showed up just a few times. The gene calls are TRBV28 and TRBJ2-1, with 11 bases that match TRBD2. The junction had 3 bases not matched to a gene; V was cut back by 2 bases and J by 9 bases. In germline, CDR1 is MDHEN, CDR2 SYDVKM. The CDR3 length is 14 residues. The CDR3 protein is CASSLTSGRSEQFF. Here the CDR3 DNA reads TGTGCCAGCAGTTTAACTAGCGGGAGAAGTGAGCAGTTCTTC.

V is TRBV6-5 and J is TRBJ2-1; 14 bases fit TRBD2. Germline loops: CDR1 MNHEY, CDR2 SVGAGI. Germline trimming cut 3 bases from V and 8 bases from J; bases unmatched to any gene: 6. The CDR3 has 16 amino acids. CDR3 protein: CASSYLGTSGSYEQFF. Written as DNA, the CDR3 is TGTGCCAGCAGTTATCTCGGGACTAGCGGGAGTTATGAGCAGTTCTTC.

This chain joins TRBV20-1 and TRBJ2-5; D call uncertain. The CDR3 extends over 13 amino acids. Trimming removed 3 bases at V and 1 base at J, with 9 bases between. The germline V gene has CDR1 DFQATT and CDR2 SNEGSKA (reference sequence). CDR3 DNA sequence: TGCAGTGCTAGCTTCAAACCCCAAGAGACCCAGTACTTC. This translates into CSASFKPQETQYF.

This chain uses TRBV9 with TRBJ2-1, with 8 bases fitting TRBD1. The CDR3 covers 16 residues. After removal of 3 bases from V and 0 bases from J, the junction contained 5 bases not matched to a gene. CDR1 and CDR2 from the germline V gene are SGDLS and YYNGEE. The CDR3 bases are TGTGCCAGCAGCGGGACAGGGCTGAGCTCCTACAATGAGCAGTTCTTC. Translating gives CASSGTGLSSYNEQFF.

V is TRBV5-1 and J is TRBJ2-3; D is possibly TRBD2 (6 bases). This CDR3 spans 14 amino acids. The V end lost 0 bases, the J end lost 2 bases, and 7 bases lay between the germline ends. Germline assignment: CDR1 SGHRS and CDR2 YFSETQ. The CDR3 coding sequence is TGCGCCAGCAGCTTGGTAGCGGCCACAGATACGCAGTATTTT. Amino acids: CASSLVAATDTQYF.

This clonotype came up a few times. The genes are TRBV28 and TRBJ1-3; 7 bases map to TRBD1. V was clipped by 5 bases and J by 3 bases; unmatched bases: 1. The CDR3 is 13 residues long. Germline V gives CDR1 MDHEN, CDR2 SYDVKM. This CDR3 reads CASSNRGGNTIYF. The CDR3 DNA is TGTGCCAGCAGTAACAGGGGTGGAAACACCATATATTTT.

The chain joins TRBV7-2 to TRBJ1-2; no clear D gene. The CDR3 has 11 amino acids. The V and J ends lost 8 bases and 8 bases respectively, with 12 bases between them. Germline V lookup: CDR1 SGHTA, CDR2 FQGNSA. This CDR3 is CASRRRAGYTF. For the CDR3, the DNA is TGTGCCAGCCGAAGGAGGGCCGGCTACACCTTC.

The J gene is TRBJ2-7, the V gene TRBV11-2; tentatively, D is TRBD1 or TRBD2 (5 bases each). The CDR3 sequence is 13 residues long. CDR1 is SGHAT and CDR2 is FQNNGV in the germline V gene. Trimming took 3 bases from V and 2 from J, leaving 8 bases between them. This CDR3 is CASSFRDPYEQYF. The DNA for the CDR3 is TGTGCCAGCAGCTTCCGGGACCCCTACGAGCAGTACTTC. The whole variable domain, filled in from reference TRBV11-2 and TRBJ2-7, reads EAGVAQSPRYKIIEKRQSVAFWCNPISGHATLYWYQQILGQGPKLLIQFQNNGVVDDSQLPKDRFSAERLKGVDSTLKIQPAKLEDSAVYLCASSFRDPYEQYFGPGTRLTVT.

The chain is built from TRBV9 and TRBJ2-5; either TRBD1 or TRBD2 may fit D (7 bases each). This CDR3 contains 14 residues. Germline V CDR1 and CDR2: SGDLS, YYNGEE. Trimming took 1 base from V and 5 from J, leaving 12 bases between them. The CDR3 loop reads CASSVSGGAETQYF. The CDR3 DNA sequence: TGTGCCAGCAGCGTATCAGGGGGGGCCGAGACCCAGTACTTC.

V and J are TRBV4-1 and TRBJ2-4, with 15 bases identical to TRBD2. Per germline, CDR1 MGHRA and CDR2 YSYEKL. This CDR3 region has 16 residues. The V and J ends lost 3 bases and 7 bases, in that order; junction bases with no gene match: 4. The CDR3 nucleotides are TGCGCCAGCAGCCATCCCGGGACTAGCGGGAGGAACATTCAGTACTTC. It yields the protein CASSHPGTSGRNIQYF.

This clonotype was found a few times. The chain joins TRBV29-1 to TRBJ2-1; TRBD2 might be the D (5 bases). Per the germline V gene, CDR1 is SQVTM and CDR2 is ANQGSEA. CDR3 size: 13 residues. The V end was cut by 3 bases, the J end by 9 bases, with 15 bases between. The CDR3 here is CSVDQAVGGEQFF. DNA for the CDR3: TGCAGCGTTGACCAAGCGGTCGGTGGTGAGCAGTTCTTC.

This clonotype was recorded a few times. J is TRBJ2-7 and V is TRBV5-1; D is unresolved. Germline V gene lookup returns CDR1 SGHRS and CDR2 YFSETQ. The V end lost 3 bases, the J end lost 5 bases, and 15 bases lay between the germline ends. The CDR3 loop spans 14 amino acids. The CDR3 bases are TGCGCCAGCAGCTCCCGGATGTCGAAGGACGAGCAGTACTTC. Amino acid sequence: CASSSRMSKDEQYF.